This T cell receptor (beta chain) was obtained from a study of cytomegalovirus exposure and HLA in healthy donors. Study-level points and caveats: Both high specificity and high sensitivity reportedly marked the classifier's diagnosis of cytomegalovirus status. Cytomegalovirus association was assigned to 170 or so TCR beta chains. In a later analysis, at a false discovery rate of 0.05, approximately 18,000 TCR beta sequences were associated with HLA alleles. In a later analysis, V- and J-gene trimming of beta chains associated with a DCLRE1C missense variant, replicated independently.

Primers included in the PCR were 60 Vbeta and 13 Jbeta primers. Repertoires were generated with immunoSEQ multiplex PCR, while TCRdb's copy carries only in-frame clones and drops some. The sample lists around 150,000 clones, 76% occurring once. Trimming took off 5 bases at V and 2 bases at J, with 3 bases between the two ends. The CDR3 spans 12 residues. Germline assignment: CDR1 LGHNT and CDR2 FRNRAP. To note about this clone: Its antigen is unidentified.

The TCR sequence derives from a woman aged 40 to 50 in good health and CMV-seronegative. Specimen: PBMCs. The chain combines TRBV12-5 with TRBJ2-2; D gene uncertain. CDR3 nucleotide sequence: TGTGCTAGTGGTCCAAACACCGGGGAGCTGTTTTTT. Protein: CASGPNTGELFF.